Shown below are 18 T cell receptor beta chains from a single sample sequenced in a study of cytomegalovirus exposure and HLA in healthy donors. The primer mix had 60 Vbeta and 13 Jbeta primers. Profiling relied on immunoSEQ multiplex PCR, and the TCRdb table lists in-frame clones only, not all of them. The table has 95,000 to 100,000 clones, approximately 78% seen once; the top ten hold around 0.76%. The sequenced sample was PBMCs. The receptors derive from an older woman in good health and CMV-seronegative.

The J gene is TRBJ2-3, the V gene TRBV7-2, with 7 bases fitting TRBD2. This CDR3 comprises 18 residues. Germline CDR1 is SGHTA and CDR2 is FQGNSA. J gave up 0 bases and V 3 bases, and 12 bases lay outside the gene matches. Written as DNA, the CDR3 is TGTGCCAGCAGCTTGGGGGGGTCAGTCTACCTTAGCACAGATACGCAGTATTTT. It specifies CASSLGGSVYLSTDTQYF.

The chain links TRBV5-4 to TRBJ2-3; 10 positions agree with TRBD2. The CDR3 sequence is 16 residues long. The trim removed 1 base at V and 5 bases at J, leaving 7 bases unmatched. CDR1 and CDR2 from the germline V gene are SGHNT and YYREEE (reference sequence). The CDR3 region has the DNA TGTGCCAGCAGCTTGAGGCTAGCGGGAGTAAGAGATACGCAGTATTTT. It translates to CASSLRLAGVRDTQYF.

CDR3 nucleotides: TGCGCCAGCAGGGGTCGAGGAACCTTGAACACTGAAGCTTTCTTT. Translating it yields CASRGRGTLNTEAFF. This chain connects TRBV5-1 to TRBJ1-1; the D is unclear. Germline V lookup: CDR1 SGHRS, CDR2 YFSETQ. The CDR3 consists of 15 residues. Deletions cut 5 bases from V and 0 bases from J, with 14 bases between. The full variable domain, with the rest looked up from reference TRBV5-1 and TRBJ1-1, is KAGVTQTPRYLIKTRGQQVTLSCSPISGHRSVSWYQQTPGQGLQFLFEYFSETQRNKGNFPGRFSGRQFSNSRSEMNVSTLELGDSALYLCASRGRGTLNTEAFFGQGTRLTVV.

The chain is built from TRBV7-2 and TRBJ2-1; maybe TRBD1 (7 bases). The ends were cut back, 5 bases at V and 4 bases at J, with 9 bases in the middle. Germline values: CDR1 SGHTA, CDR2 FQGNSA. The CDR3 is 13 residues long. DNA of the CDR3: TGTGCCAGCAGCGCGGGACAGTACAATGAGCAGTTCTTC. Encoded protein: CASSAGQYNEQFF.

The chain is built from TRBV30 and TRBJ1-1, with D perhaps TRBD1 (6 bases). Germline CDR1 and CDR2: GTSNPN and SVGIG (reference sequence). The CDR3 runs to 13 residues. The CDR3 is CAVEDRSNTEAFF. The CDR3 DNA reads TGTGCGGTGGAGGACAGATCGAACACTGAAGCTTTCTTT.

This sequence joins TRBV15 and TRBJ2-6; TRBD1 is a possible D gene (6 bases). The germline gives CDR1 LNHNV, CDR2 YYDKDF (reference sequence). Trimming pared 3 bases from V and 2 bases from J, leaving 14 bases between. This CDR3 spans 17 amino acids. The CDR3 nucleotides are TGTGCCACCAGCAGTGAACAGGGCCTAACTGGGGCCAACGTCCTGACTTTC. Translated: CATSSEQGLTGANVLTF.

The chain links TRBV4-1 to TRBJ2-1; TRBD2 might be the D (5 bases). This CDR3 comprises 14 residues. Germline-derived CDR1 and CDR2 are MGHRA and YSYEKL. V was clipped by 4 bases and J by 7 bases, with 14 bases between them. CDR3 region: CASSPPHGENEQFF. The CDR3 DNA sequence: TGCGCCAGCAGCCCTCCACACGGGGAGAATGAGCAGTTCTTC.

The sample holds one count of this clone. The chain joins TRBV20-1 to TRBJ1-1; D gene uncertain. Germline CDR1 and CDR2: DFQATT and SNEGSKA (reference sequence). CDR3 length equals 11 residues. V was pared by 3 bases and J by 7 bases, with 9 bases between. The CDR3 spells CSASPGGEAFF. As DNA, the CDR3 is TGCAGTGCTAGCCCGGGAGGTGAAGCTTTCTTT.

The chain uses TRBV6-5 and TRBJ1-1, with 7 bases identical to TRBD1. The CDR3 consists of 14 residues. Trimming removed 2 bases from V and 7 bases from J; junction bases left unmatched: 7. Per germline, CDR1 MNHEY and CDR2 SVGAGI. CDR3 DNA: TGTGCCAGCAGTTACCAGGGACAGTCGGGTGAAGCTTTCTTT. Amino acids: CASSYQGQSGEAFF.

This clone was detected only a few times. The chain combines TRBV5-5 with TRBJ2-7; the D gene is possibly TRBD1 (6 bases). The CDR3 runs 13 residues. Germline V gives CDR1 SGHKS, CDR2 YYEKEE (reference sequence). V lost 4 bases, J lost 3 bases, and 11 bases lay in between. CDR3 sequence (DNA): TGTGCCAGCAGCCTAGGACAGATCTACGAGCAGTACTTC. Its translation is CASSLGQIYEQYF.

In DNA form, the CDR3 reads TGTGCCAGCAGTTTAGGGACAGGACGGATTTATGGCTACACCTTC. Translation gives CASSLGTGRIYGYTF. The chain is built from TRBV27 and TRBJ1-2; 8 bases fit TRBD1. The CDR3 is made up of 15 amino acids. Per the germline V gene, CDR1 is MNHEY and CDR2 is SMNVEV (reference sequence). With 2 bases clipped from V and 5 bases from J, the junction kept 7 bases outside the gene matches.

The genes are TRBV15 and TRBJ1-1; no definite D call. This CDR3 comprises 13 residues. Per the germline V gene, CDR1 is LNHNV and CDR2 is YYDKDF (reference sequence). The V end was cut by 0 bases, the J end by 7 bases, with 9 bases between. The DNA for the CDR3 is TGTGCCACCAGCAGAGATTGGCAGAATGAAGCTTTCTTT. Translation: CATSRDWQNEAFF.

V gene TRBV10-3 combines with J gene TRBJ2-7; the match to TRBD2 covers 13 bases. Trimming removed 5 bases from V and 4 bases from J; junction bases left unmatched: 8. The germline V gene has CDR1 ENHRY and CDR2 SYGVKD. CDR3 length: 16 residues. CDR3 sequence reads: CAISSATGLAGYEQYF. DNA for the CDR3: TGTGCCATCAGTTCTGCGACGGGACTAGCGGGGTACGAGCAGTACTTC.

V usage is TRBV29-1 and J usage is TRBJ2-3, with 8 bases identical to TRBD1. The junction had 13 bases not matched to a gene; V was cut back by 1 base and J by 4 bases. CDR1 is SQVTM and CDR2 is ANQGSEA in the germline V gene. CDR3 length: 17 amino acids. Here the CDR3 reads CSVEAWDRTHLSDTQYF. Written as DNA, the CDR3 is TGCAGCGTTGAAGCTTGGGACAGGACCCATTTATCAGATACGCAGTATTTT.

This sequence joins TRBV7-9 and TRBJ2-1, with a possible D match to TRBD1 (5 bases). The length of the CDR3 is 15 residues. The V gene's germline CDR1 is SEHNR and CDR2 FQNEAQ (reference sequence). V lost 2 bases, J lost 3 bases, and 11 bases lay in between. Here the CDR3 DNA reads TGTGCCAGCAGCTTACAGGGTAGGGGCTACAATGAGCAGTTCTTC. This encodes CASSLQGRGYNEQFF. Looking up the rest from reference TRBV7-9 and TRBJ2-1 gives the full variable domain: DTGVSQNPRHKITKRGQNVTFRCDPISEHNRLYWYRQTLGQGPEFLTYFQNEAQLEKSRLLSDRFSAERPKGSFSTLEIQRTEQGDSAMYLCASSLQGRGYNEQFFGPGTRLTVL.

The rearrangement uses TRBV9 and TRBJ1-1; 7 bases map to TRBD1. The germline gives CDR1 SGDLS, CDR2 YYNGEE. Trimming at V came to 0 bases and at J to 2 bases, leaving 7 bases not matched to a gene. The CDR3 runs 16 residues. The CDR3 loop is CASSVVVRQGNTEAFF. The CDR3 coding sequence is TGTGCCAGCAGCGTAGTTGTTCGACAGGGAAACACTGAAGCTTTCTTT.

V gene TRBV13 combines with J gene TRBJ2-7; D not resolved. This CDR3 comprises 11 residues. Germline CDR1 PRHDT, CDR2 FYEKMQ (reference sequence). The ends were cut back, 5 bases at V and 5 bases at J, with 7 bases in the middle. CDR3 in amino acids: CASSPRNEQYF. The CDR3 coding sequence is TGTGCCAGCAGCCCCAGAAACGAGCAGTACTTC.

The chain recombines TRBV7-2 with TRBJ1-2, with TRBD1 matching 8 bases. Germline-derived CDR1 and CDR2 are SGHTA and FQGNSA. CDR3 length: 13 amino acids. J gave up 7 bases and V 5 bases, and 6 bases lay outside the gene matches. CDR3 coding DNA: TGTGCCAGCAGCACCGGGACAGGCCCTGGCTACACCTTC. This gives the protein CASSTGTGPGYTF.